Described below is a single T cell receptor (beta chain) sequence and its context. The antigen is unknown. This entry is derived from a study of graft-versus-host responses after intestinal transplantation. The CDR3 sequence is 15 residues long. Trimming shortened V by 1 base and J by 5 bases, and 12 bases separated the two germline ends. Germline values: CDR1 MGHDK, CDR2 SYGVNS. Libraries were prepared by immunoSEQ multiplex PCR; TCRdb keeps only in-frame clonotypes and omits some of them. This table holds about 85,000 clones, 80% to 95% found once. The sequence derives from a human donor who was the organ donor for an intestinal transplant. J is TRBJ2-1 and V is TRBV25-1, with D perhaps assigned TRBD1 or TRBD2 (6 bases each). Sequencing was performed on unstimulated CD8+ T cells sorted from spleen or lymph node cells, taken before transplant. This CDR3 is CASSEWRGDHNEQFF. The CDR3 nucleotides are TGTGCCAGCAGTGAATGGAGGGGGGATCACAATGAGCAGTTCTTC.